A selection of T cell receptor beta chains follows, all from one sample in a study of cytomegalovirus exposure and HLA in healthy donors. Some clones are missing from TCRdb's copy, which holds only in-frame ones; the method was immunoSEQ multiplex PCR. Altogether some 120,000 clones are present, approximately 81% being singletons, with the ten largest covering 2% to 2.5%. Sequenced input: PBMCs. These receptors were taken from a woman aged 25-40 years in good health and CMV-seronegative. Both conserved end residues are part of each CDR3. The D gene is left open where the match is weak. Rows give clone size only sometimes, using once, few, many, or a class for an expanded clone.

J,V,size,D,CDR3,DNA
TRBJ2-7,TRBV9,NA,TRBD1,CASSTGQRAYEQYF,TGTGCCAGCAGCACGGGACAGAGGGCTTACGAGCAGTACTTC
TRBJ1-1,TRBV11-3,NA,NA,CASSLGQVMNTEAFF,TGTGCCAGCAGCTTAGGACAAGTCATGAACACTGAAGCTTTCTTT
TRBJ2-7,TRBV5-1,NA,NA,CASSLGVTKWTLTYEQYF,TGCGCCAGCAGCTTGGGAGTGACTAAGTGGACCCTCACCTACGAGCAGTACTTC
TRBJ1-2,TRBV9,NA,NA,CASSVDGTLYGYTF,TGTGCCAGCAGCGTAGACGGGACACTTTATGGCTACACCTTC
TRBJ1-2,TRBV11-2,NA,TRBD1,CASSRPGQGHPGYTF,TGTGCCAGCAGCCGACCGGGACAGGGCCACCCTGGCTACACCTTC
TRBJ2-3,TRBV27,NA,TRBD2,CASSLGRDYTDTQYF,TGTGCCAGCAGTTTAGGTAGGGACTACACAGATACGCAGTATTTT
TRBJ1-6,TRBV7-8,medium-sized,NA,CASSLDYWGGNSPLHF,TGTGCCAGCAGCTTAGATTATTGGGGCGGTAATTCACCCCTCCACTTT
TRBJ1-2,TRBV5-1,NA,NA,CASSLGQGNGYTF,TGCGCCAGCAGCTTGGGGCAGGGCAATGGCTACACCTTC
TRBJ1-6,TRBV11-3,NA,NA,CASSLGQNNSPLHF,TGTGCCAGCAGCTTAGGACAGAATAATTCACCCCTCCACTTT
TRBJ1-1,TRBV18,NA,NA,CASSPQQVNTEAFF,TGTGCCAGCTCACCACAGCAGGTGAACACTGAAGCTTTCTTT
TRBJ2-1,TRBV4-2,once,TRBD2,CASSQEGGGVRNEQFF,TGTGCCAGCAGCCAAGAAGGCGGGGGGGTTAGGAATGAGCAGTTCTTC
TRBJ2-1,TRBV28,NA,TRBD2,CASSHERGGYNEQFF,TGTGCCAGCAGCCACGAGCGGGGGGGCTACAATGAGCAGTTCTTC
TRBJ2-2,TRBV2,NA,TRBD1,CASSAQGVLNTGELFF,TGTGCCAGCAGCGCCCAGGGGGTCCTCAACACCGGGGAGCTGTTTTTT
TRBJ1-5,TRBV29-1,NA,TRBD1,CSVAGTGTDQPQHF,TGCAGCGTCGCCGGGACAGGGACCGATCAGCCCCAGCATTTT
TRBJ1-3,TRBV6-5,NA,NA,CASRRLNSGNTIYF,TGTGCCAGCAGAAGACTGAACTCTGGAAACACCATATATTTT
TRBJ2-3,TRBV6-5,NA,TRBD2,CASSGGGATDTQYF,TGTGCCAGCAGCGGCGGGGGGGCCACAGATACGCAGTATTTT
TRBJ2-1,TRBV13,NA,NA,CASRRGFSRSYNEQFF,TGTGCCAGCAGAAGGGGCTTCTCACGCTCCTACAATGAGCAGTTCTTC